This T cell receptor beta chain was sequenced during a study of blood T cell repertoires in COVID-19. At the level of the study: Acute-phase and convalescent COVID-19 samples originated in the United States, Italy and Spain. T cells, B-cell-depleted T cells, or PBMCs provided the cDNA or gDNA that served as material.

The data were produced by immunoSEQ multiplex PCR, yet TCRdb's version contains in-frame clones alone and is incomplete. The sample yields about 58,000 clones, more than 85% seen once. From germline, CDR1 is LNHDA and CDR2 SQIVND (reference sequence). V lost 7 bases, J lost 0 bases, and 3 bases stayed unmatched. This CDR3 has 14 residues. Specimen: peripheral blood. This chain uses TRBV19 with TRBJ2-3; TRBD2 agrees at 8 bases. The TCR originated in a man aged 45-60 years with active COVID-19. The DNA of the CDR3 is TGTGCCAGTACCCTAGCGGGTAGCACAGATACGCAGTATTTT. Protein product: CASTLAGSTDTQYF.